This T cell receptor beta chain derives from a study of blood T cell repertoires in COVID-19. Data came from immunoSEQ multiplex PCR; TCRdb stores just in-frame clones and leaves some out. This repertoire shows a few hundred thousand clones, around 83% found once; its top ten account for roughly 6.7%. Before they entered the study, exposed participants had met a COVID-19 case within 2 weeks. The CDR3 contains 13 residues. Looked up from germline, CDR1 is SGHTA and CDR2 is FQGNSA. The junction had 4 bases not matched to a gene; V was cut back by 4 bases and J by 7 bases. This clone was seen just once. Sequences were obtained from PBMCs or T cells enriched from blood (not recorded which). The receptor was isolated from a woman in her forties or fifties who had been exposed to COVID-19. The chain has TRBV7-2 and TRBJ1-5, with 7 bases lining up with TRBD1. The CDR3, as DNA: TGTGCCAGCAGCTCGACAGGGTACCAGCCCCAGCATTTT. Translated: CASSSTGYQPQHF.